This entry lists 14 T cell receptor beta chains sequenced from one sample in a study of neurological immune-mediated disorders. Specified time point: technical triplicate 3. TCRdb reanalysed the 5' RACE reads using MiXCR and keeps one entry per CDR3 protein. The sample lists just under 45,000 distinct CDR3 sequences; 20% to 25% were seen once. Material: PBMCs. All receptors come from a man in his sixties with HTLV-1-associated myelopathy (HAM/TSP).

This clonotype occurred many times. The V and J genes are TRBV18 and TRBJ1-1, with D uncertain. The CDR3 is 13 amino acids. Trimming removed 3 bases from V and 0 bases from J, with 5 bases in between. The germline CDR1 and CDR2 sequences are KGHSH and LQKENI. Here the CDR3 reads CASSPPMNTEAFF. CDR3 sequence (DNA): TGTGCCAGCTCACCCCCCATGAACACTGAAGCTTTCTTT.

The rearrangement uses TRBV10-3 and TRBJ2-3; D not resolved. V was pared by 10 bases and J by 5 bases, with 10 bases between. The germline V gene has CDR1 ENHRY and CDR2 SYGVKD. This CDR3 contains 11 residues. The CDR3 DNA reads TGTGCCAGCCGTATGGGAGATACGCAGTATTTT. Translating gives CASRMGDTQYF.

This clonotype was counted many times. This chain connects TRBV28 to TRBJ1-1; no firm D call. V was shortened by 5 bases and J by 3 bases, with 13 bases between the two germline ends. This CDR3 spans 14 amino acids. CDR1 and CDR2 from the germline V gene are MDHEN and SYDVKM. The chain's CDR3 is CASSLRFGDTEAFF. DNA for the CDR3: TGTGCCAGCAGTCTCAGGTTTGGGGACACTGAAGCTTTCTTT.

This clonotype turned up a few times. V gene TRBV11-3 combines with J gene TRBJ1-4; D ambiguous. Germline lookup yields CDR1 SGHNT and CDR2 YENEEA. CDR3 length equals 13 residues. V lost 5 bases and J lost 11, with 15 bases in between. This chain's CDR3 is CASSTRRAEKLFF. In DNA, the CDR3 is TGTGCCAGCAGCACCCGACGGGCCGAGAAACTGTTTTTT. The full variable domain, completed using reference TRBV11-3 and TRBJ1-4, is EAGVVQSPRYKIIEKKQPVAFWCNPISGHNTLYWYLQNLGQGPELLIRYENEEAVDDSQLPKDRFSAERLKGVDSTLKIQPAELGDSAVYLCASSTRRAEKLFFGSGTQLSVL.

This rearrangement joins TRBV5-1 to TRBJ2-1; 9 nucleotides match TRBD2. J lost 0 bases, V lost 4 bases, and 2 bases had no gene match. The CDR3 sequence is 15 residues long. The V gene's germline CDR1 is SGHRS and CDR2 YFSETQ. The CDR3 sequence: CASSRTSASYNEQFF. CDR3 nucleotides: TGCGCCAGCAGCCGGACTAGCGCCTCCTACAATGAGCAGTTCTTC.

The chain couples TRBV6-2 or TRBV6-3 to TRBJ2-1; TRBD2 agrees at 14 bases. V lost 7 bases, J lost 9 bases, and 5 bases stayed unmatched. CDR3 length equals 14 residues. The germline gives CDR1 MNHEY, CDR2 SVGEGT. CDR3 region: CASTRTSGGSEQFF. In nucleotides, the CDR3 is TGTGCCAGCACAAGGACTAGCGGGGGGAGTGAGCAGTTCTTC.

The chain has TRBV7-8 and TRBJ1-5, with a weak D call TRBD1 (5 bases). In germline, CDR1 is SGHVS, CDR2 FQNEAQ. The CDR3 contains 13 residues. The V end was cut by 8 bases, the J end by 6 bases, with 14 bases between. CDR3 in amino acids: CASPTGGAQPQHF. The DNA of the CDR3 is TGTGCCAGCCCGACGGGGGGTGCTCAGCCCCAGCATTTT.

This clonotype has ten or more counts. The rearrangement links TRBV6-1 to TRBJ2-1, with 11 bases aligning to TRBD1. Losses at the gene ends were 7 bases for V and 2 bases for J; bases not matched to a gene: 13. The germline V gene has CDR1 MNHNS and CDR2 SASEGT. The CDR3 contains 18 residues. The CDR3 DNA sequence: TGTGCCAGCATGTCAACCGCCGGGACAGGGGGTCCCTACAATGAGCAGTTCTTC. Translated, it gives CASMSTAGTGGPYNEQFF.

Many counts were recorded for this clonotype. The chain employs TRBV2 and TRBJ1-6; 7 nucleotides match TRBD1. This CDR3 has 14 residues. V gave up 5 bases and J gave up 7 bases; unmatched junction bases: 5. Germline CDR1 reads SNHLY; CDR2 reads FYNNEI. CDR3 loop: CASSQQGNNSPLHF. The CDR3 bases are TGTGCCAGCAGTCAACAGGGGAACAATTCACCCCTCCACTTT.

This clonotype was seen repeatedly, ten times or more. The chain recombines TRBV6-6 with TRBJ2-1; D is perhaps TRBD2 (6 bases). Trimming pared 7 bases from V and 7 bases from J, leaving 29 bases between. This CDR3 is 18 amino acids long. Germline V gene sequence: CDR1 MNHNY, CDR2 SVGAGI (reference sequence). This CDR3 is CASTPPIAVAPIGNEQFF. CDR3 in DNA: TGTGCCAGCACCCCGCCGATAGCGGTTGCCCCTATTGGGAATGAGCAGTTCTTC.

Worth noting for this clonotype: This sequence may be a read error, since a much larger clone differs from it by one base. The genes are TRBV29-1 and TRBJ1-1; 7 bases map to TRBD1. CDR1 is SQVTM, CDR2 ANQGSEA, per germline. The length of the CDR3 is 12 residues. In nucleotides, the CDR3 is TGCAGCGGGAGACAGGGAGGGACTGAAGCTTTATTT. Its translation is CSGRQGGTEALF. Using reference TRBV29-1 and TRBJ1-1 for the parts outside the CDR3, the full variable domain is SAVISQKPSRDICQRGTSLTIQCQVDSQVTMMFWYRQQPGQSLTLIATANQGSEATYESGFVIDKFPISRPNLTFSTLTVSNMSPEDSSIYLCSGRQGGTEALFGQGTRLTVV.

This clonotype has ten or more counts. The J gene is TRBJ2-2, the V gene TRBV5-4, with 9 bases matching TRBD1. The CDR3 covers 15 residues. Per germline, CDR1 SGHNT and CDR2 YYREEE (reference sequence). Unmatched junction bases numbered 5, after V lost 3 bases and J lost 5 bases. The chain's CDR3 is CASSSTGGKTGELFF. CDR3 nucleotides: TGTGCCAGCAGCTCGACAGGGGGAAAAACCGGGGAGCTGTTTTTT.

This clonotype has a count of ten or more. The V call is TRBV27, the J call TRBJ2-5; possible D gene TRBD1, 5 bases. CDR3 size: 16 residues. Trimming cost V 2 bases and J 4 bases, with 17 bases left between them. Per germline, CDR1 MNHEY and CDR2 SMNVEV (reference sequence). CDR3 sequence reads: CASSLQWGPRSETQYF. CDR3 nucleotides: TGTGCCAGCAGTTTACAATGGGGCCCGAGATCAGAGACCCAGTACTTC.

This clonotype occurred many times. The chain uses TRBV2 and TRBJ2-3; D unclear. CDR3 size: 14 residues. Germline V lookup: CDR1 SNHLY, CDR2 FYNNEI. Trimming removed 5 bases from V and 6 bases from J, with 15 bases in between. The DNA for the CDR3 is TGTGCCAGCAGTAGAACAAGATCGACGGATACGCAGTATTTT. Its protein product is CASSRTRSTDTQYF.